The rows below give T cell receptor beta chains drawn from one sample of a study of T-cell memory formation after mild COVID-19. TCRdb redid the calling of the 5' RACE reads with MiXCR, one entry per CDR3 protein. The sample includes about 90,000 distinct CDR3 sequences, 10% to 15% of them seen just once. The specimen was PBMCs or a T cell subset sorted from them (not recorded which). These receptor sequences come from an adult woman who had mild COVID-19 (a few samples of this study predate the infection). Cell type and time point are not known. CDR3s include the opening cysteine and the closing phenylalanine or tryptophan. Each record gives: J gene, V gene, CDR3 protein.

TRBJ2-2 | TRBV11-2 | CASSSGTGAGELFF
TRBJ2-3 | TRBV4-1 | CASSQPLAGADTDTQYF
TRBJ2-7 | TRBV20-1 | CSVLGDTSYEQYF
TRBJ2-3 | TRBV2 | CASSEADSLTDTQYF
TRBJ2-1 | TRBV7-2 | CASSLRLQLTNEQFF
TRBJ2-1 | TRBV5-1 | CASSSGTSGGENGEQFF
TRBJ2-1 | TRBV7-9 | CASSPSPRTIYNEQFF
TRBJ2-7 | TRBV6-2/TRBV6-3 | CASTTLAEPVYEQYF
TRBJ1-1 | TRBV2 | CASRYTGATEAFF
TRBJ2-3 | TRBV12-3/TRBV12-4 | CASRPGTSGGKDTQYF
TRBJ1-4 | TRBV7-9 | CASSSEGVSPNEKLFF
TRBJ2-7 | TRBV4-1 | CASSHFSELSYEQYF
TRBJ1-3 | TRBV5-6 | CASYSSVGSSGNTIYF
TRBJ2-7 | TRBV7-9 | CASSLGFSGGDEEQYF
TRBJ2-1 | TRBV18 | CASSSDIHAYNEQFF
TRBJ2-1 | TRBV30 | CAWTVEIPTPDNEQFF
TRBJ2-7 | TRBV6-5 | CASSTGRGSYEQYF
TRBJ2-7 | TRBV6-1 | CATWGVREQYF
TRBJ1-5 | TRBV27 | CASWGVGNQPQHF
TRBJ2-3 | TRBV24-1 | CATSPWQGDRPDTQYF
TRBJ2-7 | TRBV11-3 | CASSFDAGSPYEQYF
TRBJ2-3 | TRBV11-2 | CASSLFTTTTDTQYF
TRBJ2-4 | TRBV7-9 | CASSLAGDAPGGIQYF
TRBJ2-7 | TRBV12-3/TRBV12-4 | CASMMMGYEQYF
TRBJ2-3 | TRBV19 | CASSPLAGVADTQYF
TRBJ1-2 | TRBV4-1 | CASSQGTENYGYTF
TRBJ1-4 | TRBV2 | CASSGTAYEKLFF
TRBJ2-2 | TRBV20-1 | CSARDGTNTGELFF
TRBJ2-2 | TRBV24-1 | CATSDFDTGELFF